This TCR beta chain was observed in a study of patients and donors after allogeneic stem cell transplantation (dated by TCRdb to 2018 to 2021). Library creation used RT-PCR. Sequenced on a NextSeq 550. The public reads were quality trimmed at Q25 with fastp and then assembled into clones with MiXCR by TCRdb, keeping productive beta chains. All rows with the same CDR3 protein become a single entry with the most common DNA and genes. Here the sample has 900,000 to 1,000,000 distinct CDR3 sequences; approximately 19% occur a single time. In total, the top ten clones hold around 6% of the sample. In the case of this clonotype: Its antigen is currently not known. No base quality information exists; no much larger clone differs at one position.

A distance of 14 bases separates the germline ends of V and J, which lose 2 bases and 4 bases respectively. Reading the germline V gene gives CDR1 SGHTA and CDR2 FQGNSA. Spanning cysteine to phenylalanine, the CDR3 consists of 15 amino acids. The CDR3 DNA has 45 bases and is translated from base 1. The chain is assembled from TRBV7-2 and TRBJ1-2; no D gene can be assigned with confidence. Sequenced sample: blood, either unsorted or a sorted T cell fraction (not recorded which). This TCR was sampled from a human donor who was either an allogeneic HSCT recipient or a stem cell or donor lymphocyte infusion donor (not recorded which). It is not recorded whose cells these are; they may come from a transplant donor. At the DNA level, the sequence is TGTGCCAGCAGCTTACGAGGTGGAACCCTCTATGGCTACACCTTC. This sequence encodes CASSLRGGTLYGYTF.